The present TCR beta chain was sequenced within a study of shared clonotypes between healthy human individuals. Study details: Per donor, three plates held CD4 naive cells, three held CD4 memory, two held CD8 naive and one held CD8 memory.

With respect to this clone: What it binds is not known.

Study results and caveats: Against clonotypes common to all four donors, non-shared ones had lower generation probabilities. Represented diversity (both genetic and exposure-history) was limited by the small number of donors.

Authors' analysis steps: ImmunoSEQ only sent back junction sequences with no quality scores, so filtering was done differently. Sequencing was performed with immunoSEQ multiplex PCR; in TCRdb, only in-frame clones are kept and a portion is missing. V and J calls and clone size are copied from that table; D and trimming were computed from the DNA. The sample records some 790,000 clones, over 60% being singletons. Sequenced sample: memory CD4+ T cells sorted from blood. Specified subset: CD45RA-negative fraction. This TCR was sampled from a woman aged 25 to 39 in good health.

The CDR3 region has the DNA TGTGCCAGCAGTCCTCCGGGACTGGCCTCCTACGAGCAGTACTTC. Translation gives CASSPPGLASYEQYF. The chain uses TRBV28 and TRBJ2-7; D is perhaps TRBD2 (6 bases). The germline CDR1 and CDR2 sequences are MDHEN and SYDVKM. The CDR3 contains 15 residues. The germline V and J ends were trimmed by 5 bases and 0 bases, with 14 bases remaining between them.